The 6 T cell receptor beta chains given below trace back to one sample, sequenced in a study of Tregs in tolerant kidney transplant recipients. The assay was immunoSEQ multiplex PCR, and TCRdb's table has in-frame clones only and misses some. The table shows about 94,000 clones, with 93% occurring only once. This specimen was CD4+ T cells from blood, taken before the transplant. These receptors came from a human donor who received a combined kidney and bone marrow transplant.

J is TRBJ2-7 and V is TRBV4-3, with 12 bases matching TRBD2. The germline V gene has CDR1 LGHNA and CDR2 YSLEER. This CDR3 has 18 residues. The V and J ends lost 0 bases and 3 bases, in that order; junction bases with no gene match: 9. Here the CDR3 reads CASSQDLLTSGSVYEQYF. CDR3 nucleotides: TGCGCCAGCAGCCAAGACCTGTTGACTAGCGGGAGTGTCTACGAGCAGTACTTC.

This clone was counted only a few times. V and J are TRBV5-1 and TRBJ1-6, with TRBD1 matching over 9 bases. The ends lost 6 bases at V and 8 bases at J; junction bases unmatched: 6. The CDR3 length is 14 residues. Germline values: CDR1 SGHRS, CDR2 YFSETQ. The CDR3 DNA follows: TGCGCCAGCACCCGGACAGGGGACGATTCACCCCTCCACTTT. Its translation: CASTRTGDDSPLHF.

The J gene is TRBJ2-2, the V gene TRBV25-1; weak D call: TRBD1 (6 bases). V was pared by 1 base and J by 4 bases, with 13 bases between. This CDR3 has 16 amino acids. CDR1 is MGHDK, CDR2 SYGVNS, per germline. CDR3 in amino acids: CASSEFGGDLTGELFF. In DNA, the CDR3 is TGTGCCAGCAGTGAATTTGGGGGCGATCTCACCGGGGAGCTGTTTTTT.

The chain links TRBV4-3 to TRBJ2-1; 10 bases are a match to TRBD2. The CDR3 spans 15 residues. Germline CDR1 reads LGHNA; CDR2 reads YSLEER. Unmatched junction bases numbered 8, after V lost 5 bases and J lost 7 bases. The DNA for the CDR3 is TGCGCCAGCAGCGAGAGCGGGAGGGCCGGTAATGAGCAGTTCTTC. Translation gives CASSESGRAGNEQFF.

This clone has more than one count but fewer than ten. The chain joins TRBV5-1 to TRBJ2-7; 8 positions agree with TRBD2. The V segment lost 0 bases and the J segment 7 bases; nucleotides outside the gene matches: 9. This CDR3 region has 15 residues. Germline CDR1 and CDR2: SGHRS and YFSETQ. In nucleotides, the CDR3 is TGCGCCAGCAGCTTGGCCATCGGGGGGGCTGAAGAGCAGTACTTC. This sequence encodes CASSLAIGGAEEQYF. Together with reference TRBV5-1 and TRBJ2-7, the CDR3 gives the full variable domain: KAGVTQTPRYLIKTRGQQVTLSCSPISGHRSVSWYQQTPGQGLQFLFEYFSETQRNKGNFPGRFSGRQFSNSRSEMNVSTLELGDSALYLCASSLAIGGAEEQYFGPGTRLTVT.

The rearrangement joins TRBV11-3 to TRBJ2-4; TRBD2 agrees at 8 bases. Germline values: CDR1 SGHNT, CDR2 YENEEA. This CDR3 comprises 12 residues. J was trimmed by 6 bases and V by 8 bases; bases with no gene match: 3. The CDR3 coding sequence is TGTGCCAGCTCACGGGGGGGAAACATTCAGTACTTC. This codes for CASSRGGNIQYF.